Listed here are 32 T cell receptor beta chains from one sample, sequenced in a study of blood T cell repertoires in COVID-19. The assay was immunoSEQ multiplex PCR, and TCRdb's table has in-frame clones only and misses some. Of under 20,000 clones in the sample, 70% to 90% were seen once. Input material: peripheral blood. These receptors came from a human donor with active COVID-19. The donor label of this sample is uncertain.

The CDR3: CASSLQGMNTEAFF. CDR3 DNA: TGTGCCAGTAGTCTGCAGGGTATGAACACTGAAGCTTTCTTT. This chain uses TRBV19 with TRBJ1-1, with D tentatively TRBD1 (5 bases). Trimming cost V 5 bases and J 0 bases, with 10 bases left between them. This CDR3 region has 14 residues. CDR1 is LNHDA and CDR2 is SQIVND in the germline V gene (reference sequence).

CDR3 nucleotides: TGTGCCAGTAGTCCTTCGCTCAGCTCCTACAATGAGCAGTTCTTC. This translates into CASSPSLSSYNEQFF. The chain combines TRBV28 with TRBJ2-1; D ambiguous. The CDR3 extends over 15 amino acids. Per the germline V gene, CDR1 is MDHEN and CDR2 is SYDVKM. V was pared by 9 bases and J by 0 bases, with 15 bases between.

V gene TRBV4-1 combines with J gene TRBJ1-2, with 12 positions matching TRBD1. This CDR3 has 18 residues. The junction had 10 bases not matched to a gene; V was cut back by 3 bases and J by 2 bases. From germline, CDR1 is MGHRA and CDR2 YSYEKL. CDR3 sequence: CASSHDGTGGGRNYGYTF. The CDR3 nucleotides are TGCGCCAGCAGCCACGACGGGACAGGGGGCGGGAGGAACTATGGCTACACCTTC.

This clone was detected once. This chain links TRBV19 with TRBJ1-6; D not resolved. Deletions cut 10 bases from V and 9 bases from J, with 19 bases between. The CDR3 length is 14 residues. Germline CDR1 LNHDA, CDR2 SQIVND (reference sequence). The CDR3 nucleotides are TGTGCCACTGAGAGAGCAGCAGGAGGTTCACCCCTCCACTTT. Protein product: CATERAAGGSPLHF.

The count of this clone is one. The chain is built from TRBV7-9 and TRBJ1-1, with D possibly being TRBD1 (5 bases). This CDR3 is built from 14 residues. CDR1 is SEHNR and CDR2 is FQNEAQ in the germline V gene (reference sequence). Between the trimmed V and J ends, which lost 3 bases and 0 bases, there was a span of 8 bases. The CDR3 sequence is CASSLTEMNTEAFF. The CDR3 coding sequence is TGTGCCAGCAGCTTGACAGAGATGAACACTGAAGCTTTCTTT.

The chain employs TRBV11-3 and TRBJ2-3; TRBD2 agrees at 8 bases. Germline V lookup: CDR1 SGHNT, CDR2 YENEEA. The CDR3 has 15 residues. J gave up 0 bases and V 1 base, and 0 bases lay outside the gene matches. This chain's CDR3 is CASSLGLASTDTQYF. Here the CDR3 DNA reads TGTGCCAGCAGCTTAGGACTAGCGAGCACAGATACGCAGTATTTT.

The rearrangement links TRBV28 to TRBJ2-1; 16 bases fit TRBD2. Germline V gene lookup returns CDR1 MDHEN and CDR2 SYDVKM. CDR3 size: 16 residues. V dropped 8 bases and J dropped 12; count of bases not matched to a gene: 13. The CDR3 nucleotides read TGTGCCAGCTTAAACGCCGGGACTAGCGGGAGGGCGGGGCAGTTCTTC. This encodes CASLNAGTSGRAGQFF.

V is TRBV5-4 and J is TRBJ2-1; 12 nucleotides match TRBD2. Trimming cost V 4 bases and J 2 bases; bases outside gene matches: 7. CDR1 is SGHNT and CDR2 is YYREEE in the germline V gene (reference sequence). The CDR3 spans 17 residues. The CDR3 region has the DNA TGTGCCAGCAGCGCTCGACTAGCGGGAGACCCCTACAATGAGCAGTTCTTC. This gives the protein CASSARLAGDPYNEQFF.

The chain recombines TRBV7-8 with TRBJ2-7; 11 bases are a match to TRBD1. Germline V lookup: CDR1 SGHVS, CDR2 FQNEAQ. Trimming took 5 bases from V and 5 from J; bases not matched to a gene: 8. The CDR3 has 15 residues. The CDR3 nucleotides read TGTGCCAGCAGCCTTAGGACAGGGGGCGACGACGAGCAGTACTTC. Translated: CASSLRTGGDDEQYF. Together with reference TRBV7-8 and TRBJ2-7, the CDR3 gives the full variable domain: GAGVSQSPRYKVAKRGQDVALRCDPISGHVSLFWYQQALGQGPEFLTYFQNEAQLDKSGLPSDRFFAERPEGSVSTLKIQRTQQEDSAVYLCASSLRTGGDDEQYFGPGTRLTVT.

V is TRBV6-2 or TRBV6-3 and J is TRBJ2-1, with a tentative D call TRBD2 (6 bases). The CDR3 contains 15 residues. V lost 5 bases and J 5 bases, leaving 16 bases between the germline ends. Looked up from germline, CDR1 is MNHEY and CDR2 is SVGEGT. CDR3 protein: CASSQPGLQDNEQFF. The CDR3 bases are TGTGCCAGCAGTCAACCGGGACTCCAAGACAATGAGCAGTTCTTC.

The chain carries TRBV30 and TRBJ1-2, with 9 bases matching TRBD1. This CDR3 spans 12 amino acids. The germline gives CDR1 GTSNPN, CDR2 SVGIG (reference sequence). Trimming at V came to 8 bases and at J to 4 bases, leaving 5 bases not matched to a gene. The CDR3 loop is CAGRDRAYGYTF. CDR3 in DNA: TGTGCCGGTCGGGACAGGGCCTATGGCTACACCTTC.

This chain uses TRBV19 with TRBJ2-2; no clear D gene. V was trimmed by 5 bases and J by 1 base, leaving 8 bases between them. CDR3 length: 14 amino acids. Germline assignment: CDR1 LNHDA and CDR2 SQIVND (reference sequence). CDR3 DNA sequence: TGTGCCAGTAGTCCACGACAGAACACCGGGGAGCTGTTTTTT. Its protein product is CASSPRQNTGELFF. The complete variable domain, with remaining parts taken from reference TRBV19 and TRBJ2-2, reads DGGITQSPKYLFRKEGQNVTLSCEQNLNHDAMYWYRQDPGQGLRLIYYSQIVNDFQKGDIAEGYSVSREKKESFPLTVTSAQKNPTAFYLCASSPRQNTGELFFGEGSRLTVL.

This rearrangement joins TRBV12-3 or TRBV12-4 to TRBJ2-2; D is ambiguous. The CDR3 has 12 amino acids. V shed 6 bases and J shed 8 bases, with 10 bases lying between them. CDR3 in amino acids: CASSPRVGELFF. The CDR3 nucleotides are TGTGCCAGCAGCCCCCGGGTAGGGGAGCTGTTTTTT.

CDR3 loop: CSALAEETQYF. The DNA for the CDR3 is TGCAGTGCTTTAGCGGAAGAGACCCAGTACTTC. The chain uses TRBV20-1 and TRBJ2-5, with D maybe TRBD2 (6 bases). This CDR3 is built from 11 residues. Looked up from germline, CDR1 is DFQATT and CDR2 is SNEGSKA (reference sequence). The ends were cut back, 5 bases at V and 3 bases at J, with 7 bases in the middle.

By frequency in the sample, this clone is medium-sized (0.01 to 0.1%). The chain is built from TRBV27 and TRBJ1-5; possible D gene TRBD1, 5 bases. CDR3 length: 12 residues. Trimming left V 5 bases short and J 8 bases short, with 10 bases between. Germline CDR1 and CDR2: MNHEY and SMNVEV (reference sequence). CDR3 residues: CASSIIGEPQHF. The CDR3 DNA reads TGTGCCAGCAGTATTATAGGGGAGCCCCAGCATTTT.

The V gene is TRBV19, the J gene TRBJ2-2; D is perhaps TRBD2 (7 bases). Trimming cost V 5 bases and J 1 base, with 11 bases left between them. The CDR3 is made up of 15 amino acids. The V gene's germline CDR1 is LNHDA and CDR2 SQIVND (reference sequence). This CDR3 is CASSWGGLNTGELFF. DNA of the CDR3: TGTGCCAGTAGTTGGGGGGGCTTGAACACCGGGGAGCTGTTTTTT.

The genes are TRBV10-1 and TRBJ2-3, with 9 nucleotides matching TRBD2. This CDR3 has 19 residues. J gave up 2 bases and V 1 base, and 13 bases lay outside the gene matches. Germline V gives CDR1 WNHNN, CDR2 SYGVQD (reference sequence). Here the CDR3 DNA reads TGCGCCAGCAGTGAGTTTGTACTAGCGGGCCTAAAGACCACAGATACGCAGTATTTT. Translating gives CASSEFVLAGLKTTDTQYF.

The J gene is TRBJ2-3, the V gene TRBV30; D is possibly TRBD2 (6 bases). CDR3 length: 13 amino acids. The ends were cut back, 8 bases at V and 10 bases at J, with 22 bases in the middle. Per germline, CDR1 GTSNPN and CDR2 SVGIG (reference sequence). In nucleotides, the CDR3 is TGTGCCGGGTCTTATATTAGCGGTGGGGCGCAGTATTTT. Its protein product is CAGSYISGGAQYF.

V is TRBV5-1 and J is TRBJ2-7; 11 bases line up with TRBD2. From germline, CDR1 is SGHRS and CDR2 YFSETQ. With V trimmed by 2 bases and J by 3 bases, 10 bases remained unmatched. The length of the CDR3 is 17 residues. CDR3 region: CASSLGTSGKGLYEQYF. For the CDR3, the DNA is TGCGCCAGCAGCTTAGGGACTAGCGGAAAAGGCCTCTACGAGCAGTACTTC.

The chain uses TRBV9 and TRBJ1-1; D is unclear. Germline CDR1 and CDR2: SGDLS and YYNGEE. This CDR3 is built from 13 residues. V dropped 2 bases and J dropped 5 bases, with 10 bases sitting between them. CDR3 residues: CASSVGGATEAFF. The DNA of the CDR3 is TGTGCCAGCAGCGTCGGAGGTGCGACTGAAGCTTTCTTT.

The chain recombines TRBV7-6 with TRBJ2-7; 8 positions agree with TRBD2. The CDR3 runs 15 residues. Germline CDR1 is SGHVS and CDR2 is FNYEAQ. V shed 5 bases and J 2 bases; nucleotides not matched to a gene: 8. The CDR3 DNA reads as TGTGCCAGCAGCCCAAACGGGGGGGAAGCCTACGAGCAGTACTTC. Protein sequence: CASSPNGGEAYEQYF. Together with reference TRBV7-6 and TRBJ2-7, the CDR3 gives the full variable domain: GAGVSQSPRYKVTKRGQDVALRCDPISGHVSLYWYRQALGQGPEFLTYFNYEAQQDKSGLPNDRFSAERPEGSISTLTIQRTEQRDSAMYRCASSPNGGEAYEQYFGPGTRLTVT.

The V call is TRBV27, the J call TRBJ2-1; 11 bases fit TRBD2. Germline lookup yields CDR1 MNHEY and CDR2 SMNVEV (reference sequence). The ends lost 6 bases at V and 4 bases at J; junction bases unmatched: 5. The CDR3 runs 15 residues. DNA for the CDR3: TGTGCCAGCAGCAAAGGGACTAGCGGTTACAATGAGCAGTTCTTC. Translating gives CASSKGTSGYNEQFF.

By share, this clone ranks as medium-sized (0.01 to 0.1%). The V gene is TRBV5-6, the J gene TRBJ2-7; 7 nucleotides line up with TRBD2. Trimming removed 1 base from V and 7 bases from J; junction bases left unmatched: 2. This CDR3 contains 12 residues. The germline gives CDR1 SGHDT, CDR2 YYEEEE. CDR3 loop: CASSLYGREQYF. The CDR3 region has the DNA TGTGCCAGCAGCTTGTACGGGAGGGAGCAGTACTTC.

The chain is built from TRBV12-3 or TRBV12-4 and TRBJ2-1; TRBD2 is a possible D gene (6 bases). The CDR3 sequence is 13 residues long. The germline V and J ends were trimmed by 8 bases and 6 bases, with 14 bases remaining between them. As DNA, the CDR3 is TGTGCCAGCGCTCGGTCCGGGGGCAATGAGCAGTTCTTC. Translating gives CASARSGGNEQFF.

V and J are TRBV14 and TRBJ2-7, with D possibly matching TRBD2 (5 bases). The germline gives CDR1 SGHDN, CDR2 FVKESK. The CDR3 runs to 13 residues. Trimming pared 4 bases from V and 5 bases from J, leaving 12 bases between. Here the CDR3 DNA reads TGTGCCAGCAGCCCTCTGGCGGGTAACGAGCAGTACTTC. Its protein product is CASSPLAGNEQYF.

This clone was picked up a small number of times. The chain has TRBV7-3 and TRBJ2-5; TRBD2 agrees at 11 bases. V was pared by 5 bases and J by 1 base, with 3 bases of the junction left unmatched. The germline V gene encodes CDR1 SGHTA and CDR2 FQGTGA. The CDR3 extends over 15 amino acids. The CDR3 spells CASSPGTSGQETQYF. CDR3 in DNA: TGTGCCAGCAGCCCAGGGACTAGCGGCCAAGAGACCCAGTACTTC.

The rearrangement uses TRBV6-5 and TRBJ2-3; 8 bases match TRBD1. Germline assignment: CDR1 MNHEY and CDR2 SVGAGI. There are 13 residues in the CDR3. Unmatched junction bases numbered 1, after V lost 8 bases and J lost 0 bases. CDR3 nucleotides: TGTGCCAGCCGGGACAGGAGCACAGATACGCAGTATTTT. This gives the protein CASRDRSTDTQYF.

Remarks on this clone: A read error may explain this, as a much larger clone is one base away. Other DNA sequences in the sample encode the same CDR3. The rearrangement uses TRBV5-5 and TRBJ2-2; 10 bases are a match to TRBD1. The CDR3 runs to 14 residues. The V segment lost 3 bases and the J segment 7 bases; nucleotides outside the gene matches: 3. CDR1 and CDR2 from the germline V gene are SGHKS and YYEKEE (reference sequence). The CDR3 DNA sequence: TGTGCCAGCAGCTGGACAGGGGGGGGCGGGGAGCTGTTTTTT. The encoded protein is CASSWTGGGGELFF.

V and J are TRBV18 and TRBJ2-3; D remains unclear. CDR3 length equals 15 residues. Trimming removed 3 bases from V and 2 bases from J, with 12 bases in between. From germline, CDR1 is KGHSH and CDR2 LQKENI. CDR3 bases: TGTGCCAGCTCACCGGCGGAGCTCATCACAGATACGCAGTATTTT. As protein: CASSPAELITDTQYF.

V is TRBV3-1 (or the pseudogene TRBV3-2) and J is TRBJ2-5; tentatively, D is TRBD1 (5 bases). Trimming took 5 bases from V and 4 from J, leaving 11 bases between them. The CDR3 totals 13 residues. CDR1 is LGHDT and CDR2 is YNNKEL in the germline V gene (reference sequence). CDR3 sequence reads: CASSSTRVETQYF. In DNA, the CDR3 is TGTGCCAGCAGCTCAACCAGGGTAGAGACCCAGTACTTC.

The chain has TRBV7-9 and TRBJ2-5; no definite D call. Germline CDR1 SEHNR, CDR2 FQNEAQ (reference sequence). The V end was cut by 5 bases, the J end by 5 bases, with 9 bases between. This CDR3 region has 12 residues. The CDR3 DNA is TGTGCCAGCAGCCCCAGGTCGGAGACCCAGTACTTC. Amino acids: CASSPRSETQYF. The complete variable domain, with remaining parts taken from reference TRBV7-9 and TRBJ2-5, reads DTGVSQNPRHKITKRGQNVTFRCDPISEHNRLYWYRQTLGQGPEFLTYFQNEAQLEKSRLLSDRFSAERPKGSFSTLEIQRTEQGDSAMYLCASSPRSETQYFGPGTRLLVL.

The V call is TRBV29-1, the J call TRBJ2-3; 14 positions agree with TRBD2. J lost 6 bases, V lost 5 bases, and 7 bases had no gene match. The V gene's germline CDR1 is SQVTM and CDR2 ANQGSEA. The CDR3 totals 15 residues. CDR3 coding DNA: TGCAGCGTTCGTGCAGGGACTAGCGGGGGCGATACGCAGTATTTT. Translated: CSVRAGTSGGDTQYF.